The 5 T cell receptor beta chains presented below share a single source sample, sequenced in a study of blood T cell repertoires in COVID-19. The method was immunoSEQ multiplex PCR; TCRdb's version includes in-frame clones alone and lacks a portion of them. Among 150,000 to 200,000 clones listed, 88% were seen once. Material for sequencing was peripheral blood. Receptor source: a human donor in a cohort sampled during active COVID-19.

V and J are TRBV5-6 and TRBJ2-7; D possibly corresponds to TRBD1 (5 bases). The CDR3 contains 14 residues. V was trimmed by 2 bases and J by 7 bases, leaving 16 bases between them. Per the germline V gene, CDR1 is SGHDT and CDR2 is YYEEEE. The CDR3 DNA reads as TGTGCCAGCAGCTTACAATCCAGGGTGAGGGAGCAGTACTTC. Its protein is CASSLQSRVREQYF. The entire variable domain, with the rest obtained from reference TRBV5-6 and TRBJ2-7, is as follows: DAGVTQSPTHLIKTRGQQVTLRCSPKSGHDTVSWYQQALGQGPQFIFQYYEEEERQRGNFPDRFSGHQFPNYSSELNVNALLLGDSALYLCASSLQSRVREQYFGPGTRLTVT.

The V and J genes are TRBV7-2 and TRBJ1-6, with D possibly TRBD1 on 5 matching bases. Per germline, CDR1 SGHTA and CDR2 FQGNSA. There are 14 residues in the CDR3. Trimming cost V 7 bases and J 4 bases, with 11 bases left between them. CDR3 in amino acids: CASKPGGYNSPLHF. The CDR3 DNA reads TGTGCCAGCAAACCGGGGGGTTATAATTCACCCCTCCACTTT.

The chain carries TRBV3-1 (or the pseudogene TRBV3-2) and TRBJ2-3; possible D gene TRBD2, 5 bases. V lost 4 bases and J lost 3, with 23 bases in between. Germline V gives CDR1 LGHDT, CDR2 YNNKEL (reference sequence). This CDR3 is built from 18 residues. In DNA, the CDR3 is TGTGCCAGCAGCCCCCGGGATAGAAGACTCAAATTAACAGATACGCAGTATTTT. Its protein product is CASSPRDRRLKLTDTQYF.

CDR3 DNA sequence: TGTGCCAGCAGCGCCCATCACAGGAGCGATAATTCACCCCTCCACTTT. The encoded protein is CASSAHHRSDNSPLHF. This sequence joins TRBV9 and TRBJ1-6, with D possibly matching TRBD1 (5 bases). This CDR3 comprises 16 residues. Between the trimmed V and J ends, which lost 3 bases and 5 bases, there was a span of 15 bases. Germline V gives CDR1 SGDLS, CDR2 YYNGEE.

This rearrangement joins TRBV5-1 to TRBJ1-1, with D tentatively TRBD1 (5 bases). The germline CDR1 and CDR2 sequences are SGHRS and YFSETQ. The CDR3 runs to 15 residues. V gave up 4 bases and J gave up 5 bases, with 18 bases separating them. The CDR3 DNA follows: TGCGCCAGCAGCCCGGAAATAAGGGGTATAACTGAAGCTTTCTTT. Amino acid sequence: CASSPEIRGITEAFF.